A single sample gave rise to the 8 T cell receptor beta chains below, sequenced in a study of cytomegalovirus exposure and HLA in healthy donors. 60 Vbeta and 13 Jbeta primers were used in PCR. TCRdb's copy holds only in-frame clones and misses some; the assay was immunoSEQ multiplex PCR. Altogether some 140,000 clones are present, 80% being singletons, with the ten largest covering around 13%. Sequenced sample: PBMCs. The receptors originated from a man younger than 40 in good health and CMV-seropositive.

This chain uses TRBV7-2 with TRBJ2-5; maybe TRBD2 (5 bases). V was shortened by 1 base and J by 5 bases, with 11 bases between the two germline ends. The CDR3 is 14 residues long. In germline, CDR1 is SGHTA, CDR2 FQGNSA. CDR3 DNA: TGTGCCAGCAGCTTAGAGAGCGGTTCGGAGACCCAGTACTTC. Translating gives CASSLESGSETQYF.

J is TRBJ2-1 and V is TRBV7-9; 9 bases line up with TRBD1. Germline values: CDR1 SEHNR, CDR2 FQNEAQ (reference sequence). The CDR3 extends over 15 amino acids. V trimming: 5 bases; J trimming: 8 bases; junction bases outside the gene matches: 10. In DNA form, the CDR3 reads TGTGCCAGCAGCCCGGGACAGGGAATTGGCGATGAGCAGTTCTTC. It translates to CASSPGQGIGDEQFF.

The chain recombines TRBV19 with TRBJ1-5, with 8 bases fitting TRBD1. CDR3 length: 14 residues. The J segment lost 4 bases and the V segment lost 1 base, leaving 0 bases of the junction unmatched. Germline-derived CDR1 and CDR2 are LNHDA and SQIVND (reference sequence). The CDR3: CASSIGQGNQPQHF. The CDR3 region has the DNA TGTGCCAGTAGTATAGGACAGGGGAATCAGCCCCAGCATTTT.

The J gene is TRBJ2-7, the V gene TRBV5-1; tentative D call: TRBD2 (6 bases). Trimming stripped 5 bases from V and 0 bases from J, with 12 bases between. The CDR3 is 14 amino acids. Germline V lookup: CDR1 SGHRS, CDR2 YFSETQ. The CDR3 reads CASRDPAGSYEQYF. Here the CDR3 DNA reads TGCGCCAGCAGAGATCCAGCGGGCTCCTACGAGCAGTACTTC.

J is TRBJ1-1 and V is TRBV28, with D unresolved. The CDR3 sequence is 14 residues long. Looked up from germline, CDR1 is MDHEN and CDR2 is SYDVKM. V dropped 8 bases and J dropped 1 base, with 14 bases sitting between them. For the CDR3, the DNA is TGTGCCAGCGGCGGGCCGACGACGAACACTGAAGCTTTCTTT. It encodes CASGGPTTNTEAFF. The whole variable domain, filled in from reference TRBV28 and TRBJ1-1, reads DVKVTQSSRYLVKRTGEKVFLECVQDMDHENMFWYRQDPGLGLRLIYFSYDVKMKEKGDIPEGYSVSREKKERFSLILESASTNQTSMYLCASGGPTTNTEAFFGQGTRLTVV.

The gene calls are TRBV29-1 and TRBJ1-1; D might be TRBD1 (5 bases). CDR1 is SQVTM, CDR2 ANQGSEA, per germline. The CDR3 totals 13 residues. V was cut by 2 bases and J by 3 bases, with 10 bases left in between. CDR3 nucleotides: TGCAGCGTTGAAACCAGGGCGGACACTGAAGCTTTCTTT. This sequence encodes CSVETRADTEAFF. Together with reference TRBV29-1 and TRBJ1-1, the CDR3 gives the full variable domain: SAVISQKPSRDICQRGTSLTIQCQVDSQVTMMFWYRQQPGQSLTLIATANQGSEATYESGFVIDKFPISRPNLTFSTLTVSNMSPEDSSIYLCSVETRADTEAFFGQGTRLTVV.

The rearrangement links TRBV5-6 to TRBJ2-7; 9 positions match TRBD2. J gave up 3 bases and V 4 bases, and 8 bases lay outside the gene matches. CDR3 length: 15 residues. Looked up from germline, CDR1 is SGHDT and CDR2 is YYEEEE. The CDR3 sequence is CASSGGSSGNYEQYF. CDR3 coding DNA: TGTGCCAGCAGCGGGGGGTCTAGCGGGAACTACGAGCAGTACTTC.

The chain carries TRBV5-1 and TRBJ2-2; the D is unclear. This CDR3 spans 14 amino acids. Trimming took 6 bases from V and 5 from J, leaving 14 bases between them. Germline CDR1 is SGHRS and CDR2 is YFSETQ. The CDR3 spells CASNSLAGTGELFF. The CDR3 DNA is TGCGCCAGCAACTCCCTGGCCGGGACCGGGGAGCTGTTTTTT.